This T cell receptor beta chain originates from a study of shared clonotypes between healthy human individuals. CD45RO-negative CD8 cells positively selected for CCR7 made up the naive population, which excluded terminally differentiated effector memory CD45RA+ cells. Sequencing was performed with immunoSEQ multiplex PCR; in TCRdb, only in-frame clones are kept and a portion is missing. The top ten hold 24% of the sample, which has about 700,000 clones, 92% seen once. Germline V gives CDR1 SQVTM, CDR2 ANQGSEA. V lost 4 bases, J lost 5 bases, and 9 bases stayed unmatched. The CDR3 covers 15 residues. Points from the study as a whole: Among a few donors, around 5% of naive CD4 clonotypes were found in common. The study found lower generation probabilities in non-shared clonotypes than in those shared by all four donors. Estimated richness was generally greater in naive than memory subsets.

For this clone: Its antigen is still unknown.

The sequenced sample consisted of naive CD8+ T cells sorted from blood. The chain recombines TRBV29-1 with TRBJ2-4; the match to TRBD2 covers 9 bases. This sequence originates from a man aged 30 to 45 in good health. In DNA form, the CDR3 reads TGCAGCGTTGGATTTAGCGGGAGACCTGAAAACATTCAGTACTTC. Translation gives CSVGFSGRPENIQYF.